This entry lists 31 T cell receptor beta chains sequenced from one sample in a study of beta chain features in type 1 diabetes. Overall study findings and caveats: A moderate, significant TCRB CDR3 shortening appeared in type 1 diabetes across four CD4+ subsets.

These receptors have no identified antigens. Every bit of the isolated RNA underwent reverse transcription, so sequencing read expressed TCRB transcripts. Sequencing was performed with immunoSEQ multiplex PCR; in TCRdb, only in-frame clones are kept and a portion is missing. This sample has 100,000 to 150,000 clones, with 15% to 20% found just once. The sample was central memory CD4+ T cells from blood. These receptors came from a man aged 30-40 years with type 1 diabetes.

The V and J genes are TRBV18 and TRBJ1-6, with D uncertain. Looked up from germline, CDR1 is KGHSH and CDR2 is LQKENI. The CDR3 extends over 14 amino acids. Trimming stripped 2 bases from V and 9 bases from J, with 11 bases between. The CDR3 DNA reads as TGTGCCAGCTCACCAGACCTACAAGGTTCACCCCTCCACTTT. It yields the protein CASSPDLQGSPLHF.

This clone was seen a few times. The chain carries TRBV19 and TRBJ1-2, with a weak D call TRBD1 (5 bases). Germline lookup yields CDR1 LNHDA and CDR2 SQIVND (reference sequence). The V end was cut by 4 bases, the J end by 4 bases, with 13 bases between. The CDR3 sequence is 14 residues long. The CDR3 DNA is TGTGCCAGTAGTAACGGCTTGGGGCGCTATGGCTACACCTTC. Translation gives CASSNGLGRYGYTF.

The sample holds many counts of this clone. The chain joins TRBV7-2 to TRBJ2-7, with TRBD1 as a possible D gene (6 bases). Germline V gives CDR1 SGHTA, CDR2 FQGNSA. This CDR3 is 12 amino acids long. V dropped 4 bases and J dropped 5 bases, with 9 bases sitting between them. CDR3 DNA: TGTGCCAGCAGCTCCACAGGGAACGAGCAGTACTTC. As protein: CASSSTGNEQYF.

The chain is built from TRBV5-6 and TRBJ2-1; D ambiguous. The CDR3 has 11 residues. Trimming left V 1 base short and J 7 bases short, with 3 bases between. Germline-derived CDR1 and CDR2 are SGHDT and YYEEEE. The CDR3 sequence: CASSLINEQFF. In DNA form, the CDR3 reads TGTGCCAGCAGCTTGATTAATGAGCAGTTCTTC.

This CDR3 is CAISSEVGTQYF. The DNA of the CDR3 is TGTGCCATCAGTTCGGAGGTCGGTACGCAGTATTTT. The chain uses TRBV10-3 and TRBJ2-3; a weak D match, TRBD2 (5 bases). Trimming stripped 5 bases from V and 8 bases from J, with 11 bases between. The CDR3 covers 12 residues. Germline CDR1 is ENHRY and CDR2 is SYGVKD.

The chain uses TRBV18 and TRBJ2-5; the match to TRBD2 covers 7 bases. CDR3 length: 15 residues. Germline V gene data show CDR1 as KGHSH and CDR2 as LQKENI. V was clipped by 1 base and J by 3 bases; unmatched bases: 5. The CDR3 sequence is CASSPQAGREETQYF. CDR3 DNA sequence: TGTGCCAGCTCACCACAGGCAGGGAGGGAAGAGACCCAGTACTTC.

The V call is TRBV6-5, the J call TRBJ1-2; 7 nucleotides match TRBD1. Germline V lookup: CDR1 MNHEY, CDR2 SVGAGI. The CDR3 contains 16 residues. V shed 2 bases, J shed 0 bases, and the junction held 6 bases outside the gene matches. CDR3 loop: CASSYTMGQSNYGYTF. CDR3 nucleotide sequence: TGTGCCAGCAGTTACACAATGGGACAGTCTAACTATGGCTACACCTTC.

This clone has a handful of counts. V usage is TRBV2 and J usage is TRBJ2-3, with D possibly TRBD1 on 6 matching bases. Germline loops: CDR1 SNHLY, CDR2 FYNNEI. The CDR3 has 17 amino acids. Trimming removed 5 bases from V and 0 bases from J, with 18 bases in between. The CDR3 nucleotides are TGTGCCAGCAGTCTGTTTGCGGACAGCCGAAGCACAGATACGCAGTATTTT. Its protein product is CASSLFADSRSTDTQYF.

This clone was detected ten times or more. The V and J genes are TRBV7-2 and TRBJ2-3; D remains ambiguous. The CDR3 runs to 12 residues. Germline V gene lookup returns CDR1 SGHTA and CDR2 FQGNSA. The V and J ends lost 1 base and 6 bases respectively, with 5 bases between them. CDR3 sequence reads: CASSLEGDTQYF. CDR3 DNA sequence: TGTGCCAGCAGCTTAGAAGGGGATACGCAGTATTTT.

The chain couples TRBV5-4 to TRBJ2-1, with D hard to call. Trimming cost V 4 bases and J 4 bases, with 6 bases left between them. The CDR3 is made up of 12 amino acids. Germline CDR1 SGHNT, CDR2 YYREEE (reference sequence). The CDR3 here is CASSPDYNEQFF. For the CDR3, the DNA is TGTGCCAGCAGCCCTGATTACAATGAGCAGTTCTTC.

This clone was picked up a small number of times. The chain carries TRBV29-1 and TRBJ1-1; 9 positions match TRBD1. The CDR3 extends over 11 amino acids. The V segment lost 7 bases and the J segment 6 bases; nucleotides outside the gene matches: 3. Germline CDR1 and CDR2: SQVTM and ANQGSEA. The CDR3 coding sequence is TGCAGCGGCGGACAGGGGCCTGAAGCTTTCTTT. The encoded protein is CSGGQGPEAFF.

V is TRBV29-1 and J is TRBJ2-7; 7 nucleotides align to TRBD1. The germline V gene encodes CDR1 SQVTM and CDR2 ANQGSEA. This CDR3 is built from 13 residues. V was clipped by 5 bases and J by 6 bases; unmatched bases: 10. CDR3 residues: CSVTLDRLSEQYF. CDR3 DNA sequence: TGCAGCGTTACCTTGGACAGGCTCTCCGAGCAGTACTTC.

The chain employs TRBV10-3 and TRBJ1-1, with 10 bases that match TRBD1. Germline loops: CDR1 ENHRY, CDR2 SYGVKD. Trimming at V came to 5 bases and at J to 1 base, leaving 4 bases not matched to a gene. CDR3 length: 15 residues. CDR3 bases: TGTGCCATCAGTCTGGGACAGGGGAGGAACACTGAAGCTTTCTTT. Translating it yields CAISLGQGRNTEAFF.

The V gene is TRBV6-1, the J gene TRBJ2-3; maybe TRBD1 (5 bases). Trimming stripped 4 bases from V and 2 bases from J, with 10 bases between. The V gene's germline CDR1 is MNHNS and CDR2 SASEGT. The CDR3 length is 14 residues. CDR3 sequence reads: CASSADRHTDTQYF. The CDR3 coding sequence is TGTGCCAGCAGTGCCGACAGACACACAGATACGCAGTATTTT.

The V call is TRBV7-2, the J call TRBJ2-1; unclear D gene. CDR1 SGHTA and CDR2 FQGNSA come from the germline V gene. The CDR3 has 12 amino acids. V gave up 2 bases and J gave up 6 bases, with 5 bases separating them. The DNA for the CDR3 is TGTGCCAGCAGCTTAAACATCAATGAGCAGTTCTTC. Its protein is CASSLNINEQFF.

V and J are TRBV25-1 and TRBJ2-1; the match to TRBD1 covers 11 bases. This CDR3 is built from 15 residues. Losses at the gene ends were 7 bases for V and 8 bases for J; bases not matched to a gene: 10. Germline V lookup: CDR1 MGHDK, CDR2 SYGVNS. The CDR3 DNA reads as TGTGCCAGCACACTGGGACAGGGGGGCGTCCATGAGCAGTTCTTC. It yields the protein CASTLGQGGVHEQFF.

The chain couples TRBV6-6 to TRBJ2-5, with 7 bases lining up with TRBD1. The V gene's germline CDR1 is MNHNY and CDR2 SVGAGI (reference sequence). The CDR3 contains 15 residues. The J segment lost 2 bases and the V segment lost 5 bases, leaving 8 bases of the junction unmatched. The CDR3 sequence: CASSRTRDRQETQYF. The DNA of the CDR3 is TGTGCCAGCAGTCGGACCCGGGACAGACAAGAGACCCAGTACTTC.

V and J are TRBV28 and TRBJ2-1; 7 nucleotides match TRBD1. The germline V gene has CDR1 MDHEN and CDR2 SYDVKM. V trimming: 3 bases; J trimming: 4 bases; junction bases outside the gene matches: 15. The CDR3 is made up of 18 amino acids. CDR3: CASSFWGTAELDYNEQFF. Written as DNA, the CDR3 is TGTGCCAGCAGTTTCTGGGGGACAGCGGAATTAGATTACAATGAGCAGTTCTTC.

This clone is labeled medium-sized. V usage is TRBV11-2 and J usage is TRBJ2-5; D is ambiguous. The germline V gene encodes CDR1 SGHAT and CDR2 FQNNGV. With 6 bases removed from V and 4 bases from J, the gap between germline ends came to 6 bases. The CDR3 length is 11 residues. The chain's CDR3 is CASRDTETQYF. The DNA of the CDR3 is TGTGCCAGCAGGGATACAGAGACCCAGTACTTC.

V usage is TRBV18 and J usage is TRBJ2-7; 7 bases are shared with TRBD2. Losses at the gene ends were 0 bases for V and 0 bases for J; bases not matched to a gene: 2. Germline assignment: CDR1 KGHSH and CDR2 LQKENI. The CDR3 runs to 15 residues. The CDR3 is CASSPPGLSSYEQYF. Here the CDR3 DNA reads TGTGCCAGCTCACCACCGGGACTAAGCTCCTACGAGCAGTACTTC.

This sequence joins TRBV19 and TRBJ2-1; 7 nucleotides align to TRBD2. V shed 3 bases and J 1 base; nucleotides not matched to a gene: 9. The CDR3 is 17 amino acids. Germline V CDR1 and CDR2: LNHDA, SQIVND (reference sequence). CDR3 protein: CASSIPFWGGSYNEQFF. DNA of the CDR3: TGTGCCAGTAGTATCCCCTTTTGGGGGGGGTCCTACAATGAGCAGTTCTTC.

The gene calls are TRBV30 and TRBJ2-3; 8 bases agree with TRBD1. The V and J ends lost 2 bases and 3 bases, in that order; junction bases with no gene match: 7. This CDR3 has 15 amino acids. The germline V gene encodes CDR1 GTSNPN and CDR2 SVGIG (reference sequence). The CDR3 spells CAWSTQGAYTDTQYF. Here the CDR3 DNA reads TGTGCCTGGAGTACCCAGGGGGCGTATACAGATACGCAGTATTTT.

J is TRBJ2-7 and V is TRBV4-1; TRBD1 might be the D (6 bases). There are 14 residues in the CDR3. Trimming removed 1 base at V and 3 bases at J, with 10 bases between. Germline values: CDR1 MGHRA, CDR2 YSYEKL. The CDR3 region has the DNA TGCGCCAGCAGCCAAGTGGACAGAGGCTACGAGCAGTACTTC. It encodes CASSQVDRGYEQYF.

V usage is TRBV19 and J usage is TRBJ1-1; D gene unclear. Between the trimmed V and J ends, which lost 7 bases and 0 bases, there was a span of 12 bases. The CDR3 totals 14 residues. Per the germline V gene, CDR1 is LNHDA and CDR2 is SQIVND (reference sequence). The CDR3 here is CASMGDGLNTEAFF. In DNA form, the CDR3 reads TGTGCCAGTATGGGAGACGGATTGAACACTGAAGCTTTCTTT.

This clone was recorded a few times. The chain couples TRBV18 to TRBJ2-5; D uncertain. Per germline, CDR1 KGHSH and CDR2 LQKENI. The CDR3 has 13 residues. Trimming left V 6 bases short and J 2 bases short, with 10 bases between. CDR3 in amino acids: CASSSGVQETQYF. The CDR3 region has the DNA TGTGCCAGCTCTTCGGGCGTACAAGAGACCCAGTACTTC.

CDR3 region: CASSLYGSGGNIQYF. CDR3 DNA sequence: TGTGCCAGCAGCTTATACGGCAGCGGAGGGAACATTCAGTACTTC. The genes are TRBV5-6 and TRBJ2-4, with D possibly matching TRBD2 (6 bases). CDR3 length: 15 amino acids. Germline V gene sequence: CDR1 SGHDT, CDR2 YYEEEE. Trimming stripped 2 bases from V and 7 bases from J, with 16 bases between.

CDR3 protein: CASSLEGSTEAFF. The CDR3 DNA sequence: TGTGCCAGCAGCTTAGAGGGGAGCACTGAAGCTTTCTTT. V gene TRBV7-2 combines with J gene TRBJ1-1, with D perhaps TRBD1 (5 bases). The CDR3 runs 13 residues. From germline, CDR1 is SGHTA and CDR2 FQGNSA. The V and J ends lost 1 base and 4 bases respectively, with 7 bases between them.

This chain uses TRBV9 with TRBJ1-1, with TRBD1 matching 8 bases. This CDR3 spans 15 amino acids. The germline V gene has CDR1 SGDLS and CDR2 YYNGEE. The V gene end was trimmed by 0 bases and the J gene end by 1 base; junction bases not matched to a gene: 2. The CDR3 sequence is CASSVDGQGNTEAFF. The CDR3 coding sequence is TGTGCCAGCAGCGTAGATGGACAGGGGAACACTGAAGCTTTCTTT.

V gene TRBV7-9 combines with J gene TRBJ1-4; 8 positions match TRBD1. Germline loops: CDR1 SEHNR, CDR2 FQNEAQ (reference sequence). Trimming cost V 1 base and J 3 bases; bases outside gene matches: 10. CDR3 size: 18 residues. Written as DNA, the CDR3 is TGTGCCAGCAGCTTAGGGTTGTCAGGGGGCGCCGCTAATGAAAAACTGTTTTTT. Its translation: CASSLGLSGGAANEKLFF.

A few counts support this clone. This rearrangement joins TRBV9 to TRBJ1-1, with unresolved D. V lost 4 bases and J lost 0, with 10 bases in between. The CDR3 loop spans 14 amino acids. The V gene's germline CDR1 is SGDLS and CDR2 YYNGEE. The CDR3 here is CASSLDGMNTEAFF. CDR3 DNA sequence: TGTGCCAGCAGCCTCGACGGGATGAACACTGAAGCTTTCTTT.

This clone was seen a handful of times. Here the CDR3 DNA reads TGTGCCAGCAGCTTAGGGACCGTCAGTGATGAGCAGTTCTTC. This codes for CASSLGTVSDEQFF. The genes are TRBV7-2 and TRBJ2-1, with D unclear. V dropped 1 base and J dropped 8 bases, with 12 bases sitting between them. Per germline, CDR1 SGHTA and CDR2 FQGNSA. The CDR3 length is 14 residues.